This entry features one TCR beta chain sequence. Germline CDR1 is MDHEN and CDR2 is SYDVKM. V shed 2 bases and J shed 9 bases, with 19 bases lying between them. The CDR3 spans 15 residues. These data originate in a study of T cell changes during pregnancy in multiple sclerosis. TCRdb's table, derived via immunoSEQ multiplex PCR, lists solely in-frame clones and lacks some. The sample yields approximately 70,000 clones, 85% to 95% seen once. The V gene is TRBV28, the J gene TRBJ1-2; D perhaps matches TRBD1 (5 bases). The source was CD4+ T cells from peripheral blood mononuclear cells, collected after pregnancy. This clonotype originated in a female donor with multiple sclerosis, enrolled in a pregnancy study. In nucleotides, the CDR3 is TGTGCCAGCAGTTTAAGGGGTGGACGCAGTTTAAGCTACACCTTC. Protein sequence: CASSLRGGRSLSYTF.